This TCR beta chain was identified in a study of T cell changes during pregnancy in multiple sclerosis. TCRdb's table, derived via immunoSEQ multiplex PCR, lists solely in-frame clones and lacks some. This sample has more than 50,000 clones, with 91% found just once. The CDR3 totals 15 residues. V lost 3 bases to trimming and J lost 0 bases; unmatched junction nucleotides: 6. Germline assignment: CDR1 SGHDT and CDR2 YYEEEE. This chain uses TRBV5-6 with TRBJ2-7, with 7 bases identical to TRBD1. This clonotype originated in a female donor in good health, enrolled as a control in a pregnancy study. The specimen comprised peripheral blood, sampled after pregnancy. CDR3 sequence: CASSYYRDSSYEQYF. The CDR3 DNA reads as TGTGCCAGCAGCTACTACCGGGACAGCTCCTACGAGCAGTACTTC.